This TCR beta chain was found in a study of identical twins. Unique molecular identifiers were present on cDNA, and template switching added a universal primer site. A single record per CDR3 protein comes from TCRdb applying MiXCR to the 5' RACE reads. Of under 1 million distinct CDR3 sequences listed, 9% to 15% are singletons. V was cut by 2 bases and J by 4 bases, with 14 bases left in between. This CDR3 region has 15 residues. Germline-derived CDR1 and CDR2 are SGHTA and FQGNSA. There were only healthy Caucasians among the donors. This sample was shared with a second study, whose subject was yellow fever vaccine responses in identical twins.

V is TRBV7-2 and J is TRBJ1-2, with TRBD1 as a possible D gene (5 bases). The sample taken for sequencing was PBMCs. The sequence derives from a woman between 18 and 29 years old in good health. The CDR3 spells CASSLSPGTGYGYTF. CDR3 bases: TGTGCCAGCAGCTTATCCCCCGGGACGGGCTATGGCTACACCTTC. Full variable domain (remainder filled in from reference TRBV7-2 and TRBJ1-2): GAGVSQSPSNKVTEKGKDVELRCDPISGHTALYWYRQSLGQGLEFLIYFQGNSAPDKSGLPSDRFSAERTGGSVSTLTIQRTQQEDSAVYLCASSLSPGTGYGYTFGSGTRLTVV.